The rows below give T cell receptor beta chains drawn from one sample of a study of T cell repertoires in cytomegalovirus infection. MiXCR, applied by TCRdb to the reads, yields one record per CDR3 protein. Of 200,000 to 300,000 distinct CDR3 sequences in the sample, roughly an eighth are singletons; the top ten hold around 8.1%. Sequencing input: PBMCs. The receptor source for this set is a human donor in good health (CMV status not recorded). Some clones in this sample may be carry-over from other donors' samples. The CDR3 runs from the conserved cysteine through the conserved F or W. Fields, in order: CDR3 length, D gene, V gene, clone size, J gene, CDR3 DNA, CDR3 protein. D genes are given only for firm matches. Clone size appears in some rows only: once, few, many, or a class for an expanded clone.

>16|NA|TRBV7-8|many|TRBJ1-5
TGTGCCAGCAGCTTAGGGGGCCGACAGACTAATCAGCCCCAGCATTTT
CASSLGGRQTNQPQHF
>15|TRBD1|TRBV28|many|TRBJ1-1
TGTGCCAGCAGTACGATCACAGGGGGGTTTACTGAAGCTTTCTTT
CASSTITGGFTEAFF
>11|NA|TRBV28|NA|TRBJ2-4
TGTGCCACCCGGGGTAAAAACATTCAGTACTTC
CATRGKNIQYF
>16|NA|TRBV10-3|many|TRBJ1-5
TGTGCCATCAGTGAGTCATTGGGGGTAGGGGATCAGCCCCAGCATTTT
CAISESLGVGDQPQHF
>14|NA|TRBV2|NA|TRBJ2-5
TGTGCCAGCAGTGAAGGGGGCAGGCAAGAGACCCAGTACTTC
CASSEGGRQETQYF
>13|TRBD1|TRBV29-1|few|TRBJ1-2
TGCAGCGTTGATCAGGGGGCCCCCTATGGCTACACCTTC
CSVDQGAPYGYTF
>12|NA|TRBV7-9|many|TRBJ1-5
TGTGCCAGCAGCTGGAATAATCAGCCCCAGCATTTT
CASSWNNQPQHF
>14|TRBD2|TRBV6-1|NA|TRBJ2-5
TGTGCCAGCCGTATACGGGAGGGCCAAGAGACCCAGTACTTC
CASRIREGQETQYF
>15|NA|TRBV10-3|many|TRBJ1-1
TGTGCGATCAGCGTAGGGCTGGGGAAGAACACTGAAGCTTTCTTT
CAISVGLGKNTEAFF
>19|TRBD2|TRBV11-2|many|TRBJ2-3
TGTGCCAGCAGCGGGCGAGGGAGACTAGCGGGAGGGCGCGCAGATACGCAGTATTTT
CASSGRGRLAGGRADTQYF